These T cell receptor beta chains were read from a single sample in a study of a mutant IDH1 vaccine in newly diagnosed glioma. Repertoires were generated with immunoSEQ multiplex PCR, while TCRdb's copy carries only in-frame clones and drops some. The data show about 60,000 clones, approximately 87% seen once. No antigen has been assigned to these receptors. The sample consisted of PBMCs, taken from a glioma patient whose treatment included an IDH1 peptide vaccine. The receptors were gathered from a middle-aged man with glioma. CDR3s include the opening cysteine and the closing phenylalanine or tryptophan. A D gene is named only where the DNA matches it firmly. Not all rows give a size; the values are once, few, many and, for expanded clones, a class.

- TRBJ2-5 TRBD2 TRBV6-1 TGTGCCAGCGGCGGCGGGAGGTTAGAGACCCAGTACTTC CASGGGRLETQYF
once TRBJ2-1 - TRBV7-6 TGTGCCAGCAGCCGTCTCCCTCAGGGGAAGCTCAATGAGCAGTTCTTC CASSRLPQGKLNEQFF
- TRBJ2-5 TRBD2 TRBV9 TGTGCCAGCAGCGAGACTAGCGGAGAGACCCAGTACTTC CASSETSGETQYF
- TRBJ1-1 - TRBV7-2 TGTGCCAGCAGCCACAGATCTAGGACTAAGCCAAGAGCTTTCTTT CASSHRSRTKPRAFF
- TRBJ2-3 TRBD2 TRBV18 TGTGCCAGCTCACCGGGACTAGCGGGACTATCGAGCACAGATACGCAGTATTTT CASSPGLAGLSSTDTQYF
- TRBJ1-3 TRBD1 TRBV6-1 TGTGCCAGCAGGACCCCGGGACAGACGGGAAACACCATATATTTT CASRTPGQTGNTIYF
- TRBJ2-7 - TRBV10-3 TGTGCCAATAGGGGGGAGGGAACTTACGAGCAGTACTTC CANRGEGTYEQYF
- TRBJ2-4 TRBD1 TRBV7-3 TGTGCCAGCAGCATACCGGGACAGGGGCTAGGAGGAAACATTCAGTACTTC CASSIPGQGLGGNIQYF
- TRBJ2-3 - TRBV7-8 TGTGCCAGCACCCGGACGGTTAGCACAGATACGCAGTATTTT CASTRTVSTDTQYF
- TRBJ2-5 - TRBV18 TGTGCCAGCTCCCCTGGTCAAGGGGAGACCCAGTACTTC CASSPGQGETQYF
- TRBJ1-4 - TRBV5-1 TGCGCCAGCAGCGGGAGGGCGGCTAATGAAAAACTGTTTTTT CASSGRAANEKLFF
- TRBJ2-2 TRBD2 TRBV6-5 TGTGCCAGCAGGAGGGACTACCCAGTGAGGGAGCTGTTTTTT CASRRDYPVRELFF
- TRBJ2-5 - TRBV10-3 TGTGCCATCAGTGAGTCATCGCGGAGAGGGGGAGAGACCCAGTACTTC CAISESSRRGGETQYF
- TRBJ1-2 - TRBV7-3 TGTGCCAGCAGCTTAACGGGGGGGCAGAGGAATGGCTACACCTTC CASSLTGGQRNGYTF
- TRBJ1-5 - TRBV7-2 TGTGCCAGCAGCTTCGGCAGAAATAGCAATCAGCCCCAGCATTTT CASSFGRNSNQPQHF
- TRBJ2-3 - TRBV7-2 TGTGCCAGCAGCCTGAGACGTGTTAAGTATTTT CASSLRRVKYF
- TRBJ2-6 - TRBV19 TGTGCCAGTAGTATCTGGGCAGAATTGAGCTCTGGGGCCAACGTCCTGACTTTC CASSIWAELSSGANVLTF
- TRBJ2-3 TRBD1 TRBV6-5 TGTGCCAGCAGTTACTACGGGGGACAGGGCACAGATACGCAGTATTTT CASSYYGGQGTDTQYF
- TRBJ2-1 TRBD2 TRBV19 TGTGCCAGTAACCTCGTAGCGGGAGCATCCTACAATGAGCAGTTCTTC CASNLVAGASYNEQFF
- TRBJ2-4 - TRBV9 TGTGCCAGCAGCCCCCGGGACACAATAGCCAAAAACATTCAGTACTTC CASSPRDTIAKNIQYF
- TRBJ2-5 TRBD2 TRBV2 TGTGCCAGCAGAGCCTCGAACTTAGCGGGAGGCGAAGAGACCCAGTACTTC CASRASNLAGGEETQYF
- TRBJ1-2 TRBD1 TRBV4-1 TGCGCCAGCAGCCACGGACAGGGCACTAACTATGGCTACACCTTC CASSHGQGTNYGYTF
- TRBJ2-7 - TRBV7-2 TGTGCCAGCAGCTCGAGGTCGGACTATGGCTACGAGCAGTACTTC CASSSRSDYGYEQYF
- TRBJ2-7 TRBD1 TRBV28 TGTGCCAGTCTGGGACAGGGATCGCAGCAGTACTTC CASLGQGSQQYF
once TRBJ2-2 TRBD2 TRBV6-1 TGTGCCAGCAGGGAAGGGAGTAGCGGGAGGGGCTCGAACACCGGGGAGCTGTTTTTT CASREGSSGRGSNTGELFF
- TRBJ2-2 - TRBV7-9 TGTGCCAGCAGCCAGGGCGTCGGGGAGCTGTTTTTT CASSQGVGELFF
- TRBJ1-1 - TRBV28 TGTGCCAGCACCCCGGGTCGGGCGAGGACTGAAGCTTTCTTT CASTPGRARTEAFF
few TRBJ2-5 - TRBV5-1 TGCGCCAGCAGCCGGCGGACTATCCGGGAGTTAGAGACCCAGTACTTC CASSRRTIRELETQYF
- TRBJ2-1 - TRBV4-1 TGCGCCAGCAGCCGCCCTGGGGCTACCCGGACCTACAATGAGCAGTTCTTC CASSRPGATRTYNEQFF
few TRBJ2-1 - TRBV10-1 TGCGCCAGCGGCCTTCGCGAATCAAGGAATGAGCAGTTCTTC CASGLRESRNEQFF
- TRBJ1-2 - TRBV4-3 TGCGCCAGCAGCCAAGAAAGGGGTGGGTATGGCTACACCTTC CASSQERGGYGYTF
- TRBJ1-1 - TRBV19 TGTGCCGCCCGACCTGGGGCGGGAACTGAAGCTTTCTTT CAARPGAGTEAFF
- TRBJ1-5 TRBD1 TRBV6-1 TGTGCCAGCACCAGACAGGGGACTCAGCCCCAGCATTTT CASTRQGTQPQHF
medium-sized TRBJ1-5 - TRBV29-1 TGCAGCGTTGCGGACCTCCATCAGCCCCAGCATTTT CSVADLHQPQHF
- TRBJ2-2 TRBD2 TRBV4-2 TGTGCCAGCAGCCAAGGGACTAGCGGGAGGTCCGGGGAGCTGTTTTTT CASSQGTSGRSGELFF
- TRBJ2-7 TRBD1 TRBV4-1 TGCGCCAGCAGCCAGGACAGGGGTAGGGTCTACGAGCAGTACTTC CASSQDRGRVYEQYF
- TRBJ1-3 - TRBV14 TGTGCCAGCAGCCCCTGGACAGCTGGAAACACCATATATTTT CASSPWTAGNTIYF
- TRBJ1-5 - TRBV28 TGTGCCAGCAGTTTGGGGACACTTAGCAATCAGCCCCAGCATTTT CASSLGTLSNQPQHF
- TRBJ2-3 - TRBV18 TGTGCCAGCTCACCAGGGAACGCAGATACGCAGTATTTT CASSPGNADTQYF
- TRBJ2-2 - TRBV19 TGTGCCAGTACCACTTTCGGGGAGCTGTTTTTT CASTTFGELFF